This TCR beta chain was recovered during a study of blood T cells in healthy people across ages. Study observations and caveats: Possibly, changes in expanded clonotypes were confounded because donor CMV status was unknown. Fewer expanded clones and more diversity marked long-lived versus aged donors.

The authors ran a second PCR of roughly 6 to 12 cycles using a sample-barcoded 5' primer and a J-beta primer mix. A single record per CDR3 protein comes from TCRdb applying MiXCR to the 5' RACE reads. The sample consists of about 1.8 million distinct CDR3 sequences, about 50% of them appearing once. As to this clonotype: What it recognizes is unknown.

The specimen sequenced was blood. The TCR comes from a woman aged 40 to 50 in good health.

The CDR3 region is CASSQGSTYTGELFF. DNA of the CDR3: TGCGCCAGCAGCCAAGGTTCCACCTACACCGGGGAGCTGTTTTTT. V gene TRBV4-3 combines with J gene TRBJ2-2; no reliable D call. V was cut by 1 base and J by 3 bases, with 9 bases left in between. The CDR3 loop spans 15 amino acids. CDR1 and CDR2 from the germline V gene are LGHNA and YSLEER.